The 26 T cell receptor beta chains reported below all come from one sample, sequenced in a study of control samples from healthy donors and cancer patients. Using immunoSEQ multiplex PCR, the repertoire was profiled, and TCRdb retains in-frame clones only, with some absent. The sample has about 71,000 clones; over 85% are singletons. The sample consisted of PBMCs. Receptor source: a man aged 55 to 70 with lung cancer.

CDR3 bases: TGTGCCAGCAGCGGGACAGGGAAATCACCCCTCCACTTT. Protein product: CASSGTGKSPLHF. V gene TRBV6-5 combines with J gene TRBJ1-6; TRBD1 matches 9 bases. Germline V gene data show CDR1 as MNHEY and CDR2 as SVGAGI. The CDR3 has 13 residues. V lost 6 bases and J lost 10; bases outside the gene matches: 4.

The CDR3 here is CASSPTGHYEQYV. CDR3 bases: TGTGCCAGCAGCCCGACAGGGCACTACGAGCAGTACGTC. This chain connects TRBV7-9 to TRBJ2-7; 7 bases map to TRBD1. The CDR3 contains 13 residues. Germline-derived CDR1 and CDR2 are SEHNR and FQNEAQ (reference sequence). After removal of 5 bases from V and 3 bases from J, the junction contained 4 bases not matched to a gene.

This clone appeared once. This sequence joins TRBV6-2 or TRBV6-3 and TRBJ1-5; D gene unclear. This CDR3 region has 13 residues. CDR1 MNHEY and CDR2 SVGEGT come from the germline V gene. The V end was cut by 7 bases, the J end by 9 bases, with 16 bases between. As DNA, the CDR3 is TGTGCCAGCATCCCAAATACCCCAGGGCCCCAGCATTTT. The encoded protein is CASIPNTPGPQHF.

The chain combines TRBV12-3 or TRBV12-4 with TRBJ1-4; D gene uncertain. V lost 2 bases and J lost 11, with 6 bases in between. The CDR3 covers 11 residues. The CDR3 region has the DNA TGTGCCAGCAGTTTAAAGTTTAAACTGTTTTTT. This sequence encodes CASSLKFKLFF.

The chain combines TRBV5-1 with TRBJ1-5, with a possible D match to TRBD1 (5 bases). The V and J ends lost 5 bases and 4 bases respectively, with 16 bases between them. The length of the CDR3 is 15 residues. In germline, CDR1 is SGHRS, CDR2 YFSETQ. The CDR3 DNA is TGCGCCAGCAGTCCTACAGGTGGGGGGAATCAGCCCCAGCATTTT. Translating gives CASSPTGGGNQPQHF.

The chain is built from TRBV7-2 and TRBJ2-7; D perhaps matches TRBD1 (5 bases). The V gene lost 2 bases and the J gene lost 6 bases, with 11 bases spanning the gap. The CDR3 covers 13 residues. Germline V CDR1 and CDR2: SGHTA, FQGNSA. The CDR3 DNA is TGTGCCAGCAGCTTACAGGGAATTGGCGAGCAGTACGTC. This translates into CASSLQGIGEQYV.

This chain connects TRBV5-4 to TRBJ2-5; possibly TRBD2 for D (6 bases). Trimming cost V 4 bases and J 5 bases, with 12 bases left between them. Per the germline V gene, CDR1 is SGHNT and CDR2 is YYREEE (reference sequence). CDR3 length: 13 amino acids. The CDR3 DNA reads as TGTGCCAGCAGCCCCCCCCGGGGGGAGACCCAGTACTTC. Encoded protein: CASSPPRGETQYF.

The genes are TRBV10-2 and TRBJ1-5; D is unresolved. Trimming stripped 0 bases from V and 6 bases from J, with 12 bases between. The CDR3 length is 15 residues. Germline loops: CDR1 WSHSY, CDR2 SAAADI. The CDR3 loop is CASSESRRSGQPQHF. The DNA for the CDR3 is TGCGCCAGCAGTGAGTCGCGACGGTCTGGTCAGCCCCAGCATTTT.

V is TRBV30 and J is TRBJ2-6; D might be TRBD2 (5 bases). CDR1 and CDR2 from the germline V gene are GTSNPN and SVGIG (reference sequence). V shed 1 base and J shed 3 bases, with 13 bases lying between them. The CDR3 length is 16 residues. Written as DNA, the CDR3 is TGTGCCTGGAGTGAAGGGAGAGTGAGTGGGGCCAACGTCCTGACTTTC. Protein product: CAWSEGRVSGANVLTF.

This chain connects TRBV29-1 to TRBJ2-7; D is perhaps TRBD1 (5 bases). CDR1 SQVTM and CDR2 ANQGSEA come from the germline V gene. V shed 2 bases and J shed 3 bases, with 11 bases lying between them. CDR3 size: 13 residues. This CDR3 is CSVEPGNGYEQYF. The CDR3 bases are TGCAGCGTTGAACCAGGGAACGGCTACGAGCAGTACTTC.

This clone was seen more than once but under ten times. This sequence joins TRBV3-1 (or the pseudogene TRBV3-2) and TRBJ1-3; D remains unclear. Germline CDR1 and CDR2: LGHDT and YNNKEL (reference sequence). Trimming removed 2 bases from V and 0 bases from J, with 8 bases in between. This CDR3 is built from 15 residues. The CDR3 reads CASSQKPVSGNTIYF. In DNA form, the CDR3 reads TGTGCCAGCAGCCAAAAACCGGTCTCTGGAAACACCATATATTTT.

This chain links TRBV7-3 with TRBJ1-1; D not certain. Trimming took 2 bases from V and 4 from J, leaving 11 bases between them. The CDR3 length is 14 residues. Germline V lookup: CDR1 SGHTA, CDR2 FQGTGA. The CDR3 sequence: CASSLLASSTEAFF. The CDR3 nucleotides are TGTGCCAGCAGCTTATTGGCGAGTAGCACTGAAGCTTTCTTT.

The CDR3 protein is CASSRQLRGTNEKLFF. CDR3 DNA: TGCGCCAGCAGCCGGCAGCTAAGGGGTACTAATGAAAAACTGTTTTTT. The gene calls are TRBV5-1 and TRBJ1-4; possible D gene TRBD1, 5 bases. Germline V gives CDR1 SGHRS, CDR2 YFSETQ. V lost 4 bases and J 2 bases, leaving 15 bases between the germline ends. The CDR3 sequence is 16 residues long.

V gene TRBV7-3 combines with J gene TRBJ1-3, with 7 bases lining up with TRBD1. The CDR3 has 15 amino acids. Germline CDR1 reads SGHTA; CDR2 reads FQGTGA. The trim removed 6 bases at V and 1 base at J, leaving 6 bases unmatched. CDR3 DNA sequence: TGTGCCAGCAGTGTTACAGGGGAATCTGGAAACACCATATATTTT. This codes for CASSVTGESGNTIYF.

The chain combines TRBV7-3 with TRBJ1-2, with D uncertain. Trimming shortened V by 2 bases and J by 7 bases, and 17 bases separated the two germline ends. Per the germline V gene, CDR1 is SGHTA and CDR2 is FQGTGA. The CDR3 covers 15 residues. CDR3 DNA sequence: TGTGCCAGCAGCTTAGAAGAGGGAGGGTACGGTGGCTACACCTTC. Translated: CASSLEEGGYGGYTF. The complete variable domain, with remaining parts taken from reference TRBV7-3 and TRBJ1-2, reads GAGVSQTPSNKVTEKGKYVELRCDPISGHTALYWYRQSLGQGPEFLIYFQGTGAADDSGLPNDRFFAVRPEGSVSTLKIQRTERGDSAVYLCASSLEEGGYGGYTFGSGTRLTVV.

The CDR3, as DNA: TGTGCCAGCAGCTTAGGCGGGGGGGGAGGAAATGAGCAGTTCTTC. It is translated as CASSLGGGGGNEQFF. J is TRBJ2-1 and V is TRBV11-3, with 9 nucleotides matching TRBD2. Germline CDR1 SGHNT, CDR2 YENEEA. Trimming cost V 1 base and J 7 bases; bases outside gene matches: 5. The CDR3 contains 15 residues.

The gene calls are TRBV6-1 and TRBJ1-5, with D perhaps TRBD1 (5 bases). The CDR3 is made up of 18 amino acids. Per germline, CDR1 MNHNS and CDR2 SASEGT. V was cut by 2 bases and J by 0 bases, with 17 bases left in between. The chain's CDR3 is CASSEWKTWDFSNQPQHF. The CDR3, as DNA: TGTGCCAGCAGTGAATGGAAGACTTGGGACTTTAGCAATCAGCCCCAGCATTTT.

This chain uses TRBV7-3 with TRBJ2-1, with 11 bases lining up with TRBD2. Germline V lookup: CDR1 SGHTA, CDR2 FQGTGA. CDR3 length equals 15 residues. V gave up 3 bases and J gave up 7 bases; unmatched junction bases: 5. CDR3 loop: CASSLGSGGANEQFF. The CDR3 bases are TGTGCCAGCAGCTTGGGTAGCGGGGGGGCTAATGAGCAGTTCTTC.

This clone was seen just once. The CDR3 is CASSEEGTGNTEAFF. In nucleotides, the CDR3 is TGTGCCAGCAGTGAAGAGGGGACAGGGAACACTGAAGCTTTCTTT. This chain joins TRBV2 and TRBJ1-1; 8 bases map to TRBD1. V lost 1 base, J lost 1 base, and 2 bases stayed unmatched. CDR3 length: 15 residues. Germline CDR1 is SNHLY and CDR2 is FYNNEI.

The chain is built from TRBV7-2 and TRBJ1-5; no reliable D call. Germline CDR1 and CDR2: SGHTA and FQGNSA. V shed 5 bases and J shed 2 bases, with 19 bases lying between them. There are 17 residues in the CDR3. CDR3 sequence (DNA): TGTGCCAGCAGCCCACCTTGGTCTGGAAGAGGCAATCAGCCCCAGCATTTT. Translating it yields CASSPPWSGRGNQPQHF. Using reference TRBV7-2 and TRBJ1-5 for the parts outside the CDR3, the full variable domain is GAGVSQSPSNKVTEKGKDVELRCDPISGHTALYWYRQSLGQGLEFLIYFQGNSAPDKSGLPSDRFSAERTGGSVSTLTIQRTQQEDSAVYLCASSPPWSGRGNQPQHFGDGTRLSIL.

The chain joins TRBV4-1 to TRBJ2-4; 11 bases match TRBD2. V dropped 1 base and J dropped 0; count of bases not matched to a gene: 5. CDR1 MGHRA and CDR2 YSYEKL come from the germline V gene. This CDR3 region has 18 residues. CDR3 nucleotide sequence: TGCGCCAGCAGCCAAGGATTAGCGGGGGGGCAAGCCAAAAACATTCAGTACTTC. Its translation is CASSQGLAGGQAKNIQYF.

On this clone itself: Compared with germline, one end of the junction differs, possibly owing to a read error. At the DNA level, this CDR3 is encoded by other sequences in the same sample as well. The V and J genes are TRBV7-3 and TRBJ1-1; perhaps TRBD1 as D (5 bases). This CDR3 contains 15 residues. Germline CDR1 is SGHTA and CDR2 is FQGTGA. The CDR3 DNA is TGTGCCAGCAGCTTATCACGACAGCAGAACACTGAAGCCTTCTTT. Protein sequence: CASSLSRQQNTEAFF.

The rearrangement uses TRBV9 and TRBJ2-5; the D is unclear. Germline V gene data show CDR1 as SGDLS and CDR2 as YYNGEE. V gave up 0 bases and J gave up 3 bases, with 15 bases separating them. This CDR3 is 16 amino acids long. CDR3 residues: CASSVGPQVGKETQYF. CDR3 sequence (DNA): TGTGCCAGCAGCGTAGGACCCCAAGTAGGGAAAGAGACCCAGTACTTC. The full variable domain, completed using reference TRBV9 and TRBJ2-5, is DSGVTQTPKHLITATGQRVTLRCSPRSGDLSVYWYQQSLDQGLQFLIQYYNGEERAKGNILERFSAQQFPDLHSELNLSSLELGDSALYFCASSVGPQVGKETQYFGPGTRLLVL.

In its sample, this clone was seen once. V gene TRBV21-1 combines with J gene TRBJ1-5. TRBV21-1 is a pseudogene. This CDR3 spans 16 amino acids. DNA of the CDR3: TGTGCCAGCAGCAAAGACGTAAGGGATTTCAATCAGCCCCAGCATTTT. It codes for CASSKDVRDFNQPQHF.

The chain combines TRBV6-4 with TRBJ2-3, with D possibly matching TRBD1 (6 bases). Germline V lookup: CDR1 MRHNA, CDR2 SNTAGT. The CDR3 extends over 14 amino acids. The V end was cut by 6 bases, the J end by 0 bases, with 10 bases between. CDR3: CASRPGQSTDTQYF. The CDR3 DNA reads TGTGCCAGCAGACCGGGACAAAGCACAGATACGCAGTATTTT.

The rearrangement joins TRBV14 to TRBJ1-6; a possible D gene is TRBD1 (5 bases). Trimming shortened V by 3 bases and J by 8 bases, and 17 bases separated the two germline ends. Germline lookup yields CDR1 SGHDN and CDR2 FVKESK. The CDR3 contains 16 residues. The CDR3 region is CASSQIQGRRDSPLHF. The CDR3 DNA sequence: TGTGCCAGCAGCCAGATCCAGGGAAGACGCGATTCACCCCTCCACTTT.